The rows below give T cell receptor beta chains drawn from one sample of a study of blood T cell repertoires in COVID-19. This table comes from immunoSEQ multiplex PCR, and its TCRdb copy is limited to in-frame clones, with some not included. The table has 410,000 or so clones, about 89% seen once. The sequenced sample was peripheral blood. These receptors were collected from a woman in her thirties or forties with COVID-19, enrolled during active disease. CDR3s include the opening cysteine and the closing phenylalanine or tryptophan.

v_gene: TRBV18; j_gene: TRBJ1-4; CDR3aa: CASSSDRGLFEKLFF
v_gene: TRBV5-1; j_gene: TRBJ2-1; CDR3aa: CASSGRGRGDEQFF
v_gene: TRBV6-2/TRBV6-3; j_gene: TRBJ1-5; CDR3aa: CASSYSSGRGLNQPQHF
v_gene: TRBV5-1; j_gene: TRBJ1-4; CDR3aa: CASSLVAGQGTEGREKLFF
v_gene: TRBV25-1; j_gene: TRBJ2-2; CDR3aa: CASMARLVPRGELFF
v_gene: TRBV12-3/TRBV12-4; j_gene: TRBJ1-2; CDR3aa: CASSLGAFDGYTF
v_gene: TRBV7-3; j_gene: TRBJ2-5; CDR3aa: CASSLISGPQETQYF
v_gene: TRBV28; j_gene: TRBJ2-1; CDR3aa: CASSPGSGVSEQFF
v_gene: TRBV11-2; j_gene: TRBJ2-7; CDR3aa: CASSSGSKREQYF
v_gene: TRBV4-1; j_gene: TRBJ2-1; CDR3aa: CASSRQGLDYEQFF
v_gene: TRBV7-8; j_gene: TRBJ1-1; CDR3aa: CASSLGTKGSAEAFF
v_gene: TRBV3-1/TRBV3-2; j_gene: TRBJ2-7; CDR3aa: CASSSSGGYEQYF
v_gene: TRBV5-1; j_gene: TRBJ1-2; CDR3aa: CASSPPGQGAGYTF
v_gene: TRBV28; j_gene: TRBJ1-5; CDR3aa: CASSLNRQPQHF
v_gene: TRBV7-2; j_gene: TRBJ2-1; CDR3aa: CASSNRLAANEQFF
v_gene: TRBV12-5; j_gene: TRBJ1-1; CDR3aa: CASGLGTGVVGNTEAFF
v_gene: TRBV29-1; j_gene: TRBJ1-2; CDR3aa: CSVVLQGEYGYTF
v_gene: TRBV6-2/TRBV6-3; j_gene: TRBJ2-3; CDR3aa: CASRLGLAVASTDTQYF
v_gene: TRBV4-3; j_gene: TRBJ2-1; CDR3aa: CASSQVAGYNEQFF
v_gene: TRBV27; j_gene: TRBJ2-1; CDR3aa: CASSLTLGRALLQGQFF
v_gene: TRBV9; j_gene: TRBJ2-5; CDR3aa: CASSVAGGTSGRDQETQYF
v_gene: TRBV5-8; j_gene: TRBJ1-2; CDR3aa: CASRLPSWNYGYTF
v_gene: TRBV25-1; j_gene: TRBJ2-1; CDR3aa: CATLIGTDPYNEQFF
v_gene: TRBV5-5; j_gene: TRBJ1-6; CDR3aa: CASSFTQGAYSPLHF
v_gene: TRBV6-5; j_gene: TRBJ1-5; CDR3aa: CATGQGLRNQPQHF
v_gene: TRBV5-4; j_gene: TRBJ1-1; CDR3aa: CASSLGTRMGSEAFF
v_gene: TRBV5-4; j_gene: TRBJ1-3; CDR3aa: CASSDPQTGQGPVAGNTIYF
v_gene: TRBV19; j_gene: TRBJ1-1; CDR3aa: CASSYGRAVTEAFF
v_gene: TRBV30; j_gene: TRBJ1-1; CDR3aa: CAWSAGNTEAFF
v_gene: TRBV29-1; j_gene: TRBJ1-4; CDR3aa: CIARLQGYEKLFF
v_gene: TRBV5-5; j_gene: TRBJ2-5; CDR3aa: CASNPGQGGETRYF
v_gene: TRBV6-2/TRBV6-3; j_gene: TRBJ2-7; CDR3aa: CASSYPAERGPSYEQYF
v_gene: TRBV6-4; j_gene: TRBJ1-1; CDR3aa: CASRTGHMNTEAFF
v_gene: TRBV27; j_gene: TRBJ1-1; CDR3aa: CASSVHQGVNTEAFF
v_gene: TRBV5-6; j_gene: TRBJ2-5; CDR3aa: CASTLGGAGETQYF
v_gene: TRBV7-9; j_gene: TRBJ2-1; CDR3aa: CASAPEGRPGNEQFF
v_gene: TRBV11-3; j_gene: TRBJ2-3; CDR3aa: CASSFGLAGGTDTQYF
v_gene: TRBV2; j_gene: TRBJ2-5; CDR3aa: CASSEGGGRYETQYF
v_gene: TRBV15; j_gene: TRBJ2-2; CDR3aa: CATSRDRAGAGELFF
v_gene: TRBV5-1; j_gene: TRBJ2-5; CDR3aa: CASSLGSGREETQYF
v_gene: TRBV27; j_gene: TRBJ2-5; CDR3aa: CASSLYPPFGLAGIQETQYF
v_gene: TRBV4-2; j_gene: TRBJ2-7; CDR3aa: CASSQDLWAGGLEQYF
v_gene: TRBV9; j_gene: TRBJ2-1; CDR3aa: CASSVWLAGEFNEQFF
v_gene: TRBV19; j_gene: TRBJ1-5; CDR3aa: CASTLDRSPNQPQHF
v_gene: TRBV6-5; j_gene: TRBJ2-7; CDR3aa: CASRQAPASGYEQYF
v_gene: TRBV6-1; j_gene: TRBJ1-5; CDR3aa: CASSGVPGTGGDQPQHF
v_gene: TRBV27; j_gene: TRBJ2-7; CDR3aa: CASSPLAGVTGYEQYF
v_gene: TRBV28; j_gene: TRBJ1-2; CDR3aa: CATTGGYGYTF
v_gene: TRBV5-5; j_gene: TRBJ1-1; CDR3aa: CASTLEQGWYTEAFF
v_gene: TRBV27; j_gene: TRBJ1-6; CDR3aa: CATKQGRNSPLHF
v_gene: TRBV30; j_gene: TRBJ1-5; CDR3aa: CAWSVGISGQPQHF
v_gene: TRBV7-2; j_gene: TRBJ1-5; CDR3aa: CASSQTGNSGNQPQHF
v_gene: TRBV7-2; j_gene: TRBJ1-1; CDR3aa: CASSSGPHTEAFF